A selection of T cell receptor beta chains follows, all from one sample in a study of T cells after posttransplantation cyclophosphamide. Repertoires were generated with immunoSEQ multiplex PCR, while TCRdb's copy carries only in-frame clones and drops some. Recorded here are 30,000 to 35,000 clones, none singletons. Source material: PBMCs. The receptors here all came from a woman under 40 in good health and a related stem cell transplant donor. CDR3s include the opening cysteine and the closing phenylalanine or tryptophan. A D gene is named only where the DNA matches it firmly. Not all rows give a size; the values are once, few, many and, for expanded clones, a class.

len	v_gene	d_gene	j_gene	abundance	CDR3aa	CDR3nt
15	TRBV13	TRBD1	TRBJ1-1	many	CASSEMDRGNTEAFF	TGTGCCAGCAGCGAGATGGACAGGGGAAACACTGAAGCTTTCTTT
14	TRBV27	.	TRBJ1-5	many	CASSSGGPREPQHF	TGTGCCAGCAGTTCGGGGGGGCCGCGGGAGCCCCAGCATTTT
13	TRBV29-1	TRBD1	TRBJ2-7	.	CSVGDRGRYEQYF	TGCAGCGTTGGGGACAGGGGAAGGTACGAGCAGTACTTC
16	TRBV12-3/TRBV12-4	TRBD1	TRBJ1-1	many	CASSLPGQGSHTEAFF	TGTGCCAGCAGTTTACCGGGACAGGGGAGTCATACTGAAGCTTTCTTT
13	TRBV30	TRBD1	TRBJ1-5	few	CAWSGDRDQPQHF	TGTGCCTGGAGTGGGGACAGGGACCAGCCCCAGCATTTT
15	TRBV18	.	TRBJ2-2	many	CASSPLAWDTGELFF	TGTGCCAGCTCACCACTAGCGTGGGACACCGGGGAGCTGTTTTTT
15	TRBV7-9	.	TRBJ2-7	many	CASSLDGRGPYEQYF	TGTGCCAGCAGCTTAGACGGGAGGGGGCCTTACGAGCAGTACTTC
13	TRBV18	.	TRBJ1-4	many	CASSPVAGQPLFF	TGTGCCAGCTCACCCGTTGCCGGACAGCCTCTGTTTTTT
13	TRBV5-5	.	TRBJ1-2	many	CASSLEGTGSYTF	TGTGCCAGCAGCTTGGAGGGTACAGGGAGTTACACCTTC
13	TRBV11-3	TRBD2	TRBJ2-7	many	CASSPWGGSEQYF	TGTGCCAGCAGCCCTTGGGGGGGGAGCGAGCAGTACTTC
14	TRBV7-3	.	TRBJ2-1	many	CASSLGGASNEQFF	TGTGCCAGCAGCTTAGGGGGGGCTAGTAATGAGCAGTTCTTC
15	TRBV5-1	TRBD2	TRBJ2-5	few	CASSSGLAGPGAQYF	TGCGCCAGCAGCTCGGGACTAGCGGGGCCCGGGGCCCAGTACTTC
17	TRBV10-3	.	TRBJ1-1	many	CAISGGGGRGMNTEAFF	TGTGCCATCAGTGGAGGAGGAGGGAGGGGTATGAACACTGAAGCTTTCTTT
14	TRBV6-2/TRBV6-3	.	TRBJ2-5	.	CASSRRDKQETQYF	TGTGCCAGCAGTCGCCGGGACAAACAAGAGACCCAGTACTTC